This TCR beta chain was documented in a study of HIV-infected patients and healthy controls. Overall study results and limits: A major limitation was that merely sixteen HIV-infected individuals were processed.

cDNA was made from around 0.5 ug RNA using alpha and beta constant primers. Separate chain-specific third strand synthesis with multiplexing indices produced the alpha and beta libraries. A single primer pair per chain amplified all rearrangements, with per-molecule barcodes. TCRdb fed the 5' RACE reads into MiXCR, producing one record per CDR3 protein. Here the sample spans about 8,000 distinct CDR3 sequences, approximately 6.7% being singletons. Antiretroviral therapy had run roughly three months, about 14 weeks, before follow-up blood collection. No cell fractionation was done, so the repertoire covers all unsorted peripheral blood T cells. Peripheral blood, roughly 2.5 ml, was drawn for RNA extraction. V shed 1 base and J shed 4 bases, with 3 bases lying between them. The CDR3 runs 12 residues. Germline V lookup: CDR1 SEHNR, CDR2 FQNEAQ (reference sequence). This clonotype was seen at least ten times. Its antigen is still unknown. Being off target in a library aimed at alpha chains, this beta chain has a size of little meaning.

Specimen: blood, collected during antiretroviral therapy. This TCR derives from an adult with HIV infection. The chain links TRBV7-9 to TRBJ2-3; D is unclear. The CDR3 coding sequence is TGTGCCAGCAGCTTAGGGGCAGATACGCAGTATTTT. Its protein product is CASSLGADTQYF.